The present T cell receptor beta chain was sequenced within a study of cytomegalovirus exposure and HLA in healthy donors. At the level of the study: Genetic ancestry analysis placed over 75% of the 398 donors that were genotyped in the Caucasian-associated cluster. Overall study findings and caveats: With later analysis, a missense DCLRE1C variant became linked to TCR beta V- and J-gene trimming.

PCR used 60 Vbeta primers and 13 Jbeta primers. Using immunoSEQ multiplex PCR, the repertoire was profiled, and TCRdb retains in-frame clones only, with some absent. The repertoire holds 100,000 to 150,000 clones, with around 77% as singletons. Germline CDR1 is SGHRS and CDR2 is YFSETQ. Trimming cost V 2 bases and J 2 bases, with 22 bases left between them. The CDR3 loop spans 18 amino acids. As concerns this clone: Its antigen is still unknown.

The source is a man in his fifties in good health and CMV-seropositive. The V call is TRBV5-1, the J call TRBJ1-2; D may be TRBD1 (5 bases). The specimen sequenced was PBMCs. CDR3 residues: CASSLGTGQGTVNYGYTF. CDR3 bases: TGCGCCAGCAGCTTAGGGACTGGGCAGGGAACGGTAAACTATGGCTACACCTTC.